The present T cell receptor beta chain was sequenced within a study of PD-L1 blockade in urothelial cancer. Across the study: In the mid-2010s, patients got going on atezolizumab, taking 1,200 mg intravenously every 3 weeks. Blood analysis took place 3 weeks (second dose) and 6 weeks after treatment start.

The data were produced by immunoSEQ multiplex PCR, yet TCRdb's version contains in-frame clones alone and is incomplete. Here the sample spans tens of thousands of clones, around nine tenths being singletons. Comment on this clone: Antigen: not known.

Study observations and caveats: Patients with below-median pretreatment blood clonality survived longer.

The germline CDR1 and CDR2 sequences are WSHSY and SAAADI. This CDR3 is built from 15 residues. Trimming took 7 bases from V and 5 from J; bases not matched to a gene: 11. Samples spanned pretreatment and treatment, with 1 to 8 time points per patient. The rearrangement uses TRBV10-2 and TRBJ1-2; 9 nucleotides match TRBD1. The TCR comes from a man between 60 and 70 years old with urothelial cancer. The material sequenced was PBMCs, taken around atezolizumab (anti-PD-L1) treatment. CDR3 bases: TGCGCCAGCACCCGACAGACAGGGGGACTTTATGGCTACACCTTC. Residues: CASTRQTGGLYGYTF.